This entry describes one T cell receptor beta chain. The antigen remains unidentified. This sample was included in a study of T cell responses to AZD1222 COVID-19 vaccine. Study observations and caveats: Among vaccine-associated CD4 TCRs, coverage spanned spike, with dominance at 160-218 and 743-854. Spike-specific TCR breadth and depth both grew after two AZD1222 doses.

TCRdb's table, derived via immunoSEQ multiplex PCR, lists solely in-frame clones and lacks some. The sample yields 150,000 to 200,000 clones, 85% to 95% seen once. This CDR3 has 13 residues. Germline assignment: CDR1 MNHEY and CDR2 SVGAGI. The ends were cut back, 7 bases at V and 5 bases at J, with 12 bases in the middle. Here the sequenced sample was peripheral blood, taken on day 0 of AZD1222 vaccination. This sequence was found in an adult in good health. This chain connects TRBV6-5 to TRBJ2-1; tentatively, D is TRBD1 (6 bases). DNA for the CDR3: TGTGCCAGCAAATCGGACAGCGACAATGAGCAGTTCTTC. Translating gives CASKSDSDNEQFF.